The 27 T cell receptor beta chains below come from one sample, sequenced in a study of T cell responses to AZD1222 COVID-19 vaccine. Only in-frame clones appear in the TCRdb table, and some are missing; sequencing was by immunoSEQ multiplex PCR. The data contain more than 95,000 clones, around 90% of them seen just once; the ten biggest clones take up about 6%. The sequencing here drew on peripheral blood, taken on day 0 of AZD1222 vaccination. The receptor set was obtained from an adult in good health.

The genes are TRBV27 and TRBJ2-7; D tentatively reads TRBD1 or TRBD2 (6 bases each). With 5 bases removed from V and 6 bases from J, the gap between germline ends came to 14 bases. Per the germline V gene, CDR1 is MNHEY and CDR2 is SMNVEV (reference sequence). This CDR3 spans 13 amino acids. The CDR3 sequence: CASSPTRGVEQYF. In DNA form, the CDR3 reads TGTGCCAGCAGTCCCACTAGGGGGGTCGAGCAGTACTTC.

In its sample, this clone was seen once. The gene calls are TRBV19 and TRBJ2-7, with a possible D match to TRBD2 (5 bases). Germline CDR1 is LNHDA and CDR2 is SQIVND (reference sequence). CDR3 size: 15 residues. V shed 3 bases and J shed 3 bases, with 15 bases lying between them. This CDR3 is CASSMIGGIGYEQYF. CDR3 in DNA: TGTGCCAGTAGTATGATTGGAGGAATTGGCTACGAGCAGTACTTC.

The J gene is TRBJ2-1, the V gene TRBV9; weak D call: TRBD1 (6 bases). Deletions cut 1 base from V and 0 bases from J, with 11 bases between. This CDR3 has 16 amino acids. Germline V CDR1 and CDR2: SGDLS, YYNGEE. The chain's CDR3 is CASSVSTGSSYNEQFF. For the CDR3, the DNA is TGTGCCAGCAGCGTAAGCACAGGGAGCTCCTACAATGAGCAGTTCTTC. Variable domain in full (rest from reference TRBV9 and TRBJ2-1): DSGVTQTPKHLITATGQRVTLRCSPRSGDLSVYWYQQSLDQGLQFLIQYYNGEERAKGNILERFSAQQFPDLHSELNLSSLELGDSALYFCASSVSTGSSYNEQFFGPGTRLTVL.

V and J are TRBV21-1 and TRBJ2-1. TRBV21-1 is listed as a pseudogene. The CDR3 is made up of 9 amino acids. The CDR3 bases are TGTGCCATCAGTAATGAGCAGTTCTTC. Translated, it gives CAISNEQFF.

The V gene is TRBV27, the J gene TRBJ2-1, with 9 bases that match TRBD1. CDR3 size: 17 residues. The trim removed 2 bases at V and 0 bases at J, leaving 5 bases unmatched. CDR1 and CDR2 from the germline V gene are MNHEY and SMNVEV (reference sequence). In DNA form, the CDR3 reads TGTGCCAGCAGTTTAAGGCCGGACAGGGGCTCCTACAATGAGCAGTTCTTC. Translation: CASSLRPDRGSYNEQFF.

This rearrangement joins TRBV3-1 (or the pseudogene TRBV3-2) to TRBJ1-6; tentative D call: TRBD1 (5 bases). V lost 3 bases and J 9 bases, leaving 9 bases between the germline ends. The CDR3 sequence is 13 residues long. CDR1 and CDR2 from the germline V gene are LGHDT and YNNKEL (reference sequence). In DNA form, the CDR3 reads TGTGCCAGCAGCCACAGGGAAAGTTCACCCCTCCACTTT. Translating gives CASSHRESSPLHF.

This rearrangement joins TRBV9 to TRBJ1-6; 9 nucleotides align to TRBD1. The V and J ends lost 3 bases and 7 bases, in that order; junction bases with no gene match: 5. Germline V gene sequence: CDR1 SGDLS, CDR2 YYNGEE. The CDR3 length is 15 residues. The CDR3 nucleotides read TGTGCCAGCAGCGCCGGGACAGGGAGCAATTCACCCCTCCACTTT. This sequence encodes CASSAGTGSNSPLHF. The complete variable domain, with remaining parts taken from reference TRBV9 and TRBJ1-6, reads DSGVTQTPKHLITATGQRVTLRCSPRSGDLSVYWYQQSLDQGLQFLIQYYNGEERAKGNILERFSAQQFPDLHSELNLSSLELGDSALYFCASSAGTGSNSPLHFGNGTRLTVT.

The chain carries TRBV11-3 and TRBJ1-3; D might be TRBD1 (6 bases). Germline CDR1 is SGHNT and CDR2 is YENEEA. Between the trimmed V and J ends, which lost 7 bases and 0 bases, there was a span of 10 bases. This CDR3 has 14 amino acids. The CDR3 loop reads CASNRQASGNTIYF. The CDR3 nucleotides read TGTGCCAGCAACCGACAGGCCTCTGGAAACACCATATATTTT.

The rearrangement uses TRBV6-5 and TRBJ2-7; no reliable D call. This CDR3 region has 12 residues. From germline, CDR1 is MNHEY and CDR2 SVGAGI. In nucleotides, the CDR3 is TGTGCGCTAGGGAAGGTGTGGTACGAGCAGTACTTC. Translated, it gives CALGKVWYEQYF.

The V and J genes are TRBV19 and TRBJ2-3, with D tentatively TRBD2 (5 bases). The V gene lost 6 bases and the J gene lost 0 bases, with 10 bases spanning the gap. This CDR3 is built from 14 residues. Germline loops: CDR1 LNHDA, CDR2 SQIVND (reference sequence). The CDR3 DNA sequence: TGTGCCAGTAGGAGCGGAGCAAGCACAGATACGCAGTATTTT. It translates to CASRSGASTDTQYF.

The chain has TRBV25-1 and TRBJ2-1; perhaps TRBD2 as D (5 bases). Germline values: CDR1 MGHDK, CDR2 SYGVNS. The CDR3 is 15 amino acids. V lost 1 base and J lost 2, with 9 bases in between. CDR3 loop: CASSELSGTYNEQFF. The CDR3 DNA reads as TGTGCCAGCAGTGAATTAAGCGGCACCTACAATGAGCAGTTCTTC. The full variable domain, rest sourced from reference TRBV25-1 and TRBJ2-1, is EADIYQTPRYLVIGTGKKITLECSQTMGHDKMYWYQQDPGMELHLIHYSYGVNSTEKGDLSSESTVSRIRTEHFPLTLESARPSHTSQYLCASSELSGTYNEQFFGPGTRLTVL.

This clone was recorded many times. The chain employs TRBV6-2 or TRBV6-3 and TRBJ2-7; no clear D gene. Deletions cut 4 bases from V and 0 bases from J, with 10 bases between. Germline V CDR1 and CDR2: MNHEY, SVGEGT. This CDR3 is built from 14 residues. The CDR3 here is CASSLPRNSYEQYF. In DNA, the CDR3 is TGTGCCAGCAGTTTACCCAGGAACTCCTACGAGCAGTACTTC.

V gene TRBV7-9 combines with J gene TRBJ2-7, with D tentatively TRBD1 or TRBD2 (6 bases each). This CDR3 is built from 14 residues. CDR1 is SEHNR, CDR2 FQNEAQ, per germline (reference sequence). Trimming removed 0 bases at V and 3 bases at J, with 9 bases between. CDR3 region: CASSLAGGHYEQYF. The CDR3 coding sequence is TGTGCCAGCAGCTTAGCTGGGGGGCACTACGAGCAGTACTTC.

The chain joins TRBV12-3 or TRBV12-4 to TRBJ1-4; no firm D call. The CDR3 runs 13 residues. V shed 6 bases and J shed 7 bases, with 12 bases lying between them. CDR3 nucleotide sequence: TGTGCCAGCAGCCCCGCATGGGGTGAAAAACTGTTTTTT. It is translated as CASSPAWGEKLFF.

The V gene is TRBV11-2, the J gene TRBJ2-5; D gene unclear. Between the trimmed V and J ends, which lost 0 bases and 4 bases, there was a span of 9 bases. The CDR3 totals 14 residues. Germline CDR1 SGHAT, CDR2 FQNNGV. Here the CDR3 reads CASSLEATRETQYF. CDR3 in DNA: TGTGCCAGCAGCTTAGAAGCCACACGAGAGACCCAGTACTTC.

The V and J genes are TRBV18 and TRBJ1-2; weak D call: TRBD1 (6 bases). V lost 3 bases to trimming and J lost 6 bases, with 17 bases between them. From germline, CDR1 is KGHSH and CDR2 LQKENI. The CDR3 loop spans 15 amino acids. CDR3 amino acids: CASSPSGGSWDGYTF. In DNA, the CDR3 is TGTGCCAGCTCACCCTCCGGGGGCAGCTGGGATGGCTACACCTTC.

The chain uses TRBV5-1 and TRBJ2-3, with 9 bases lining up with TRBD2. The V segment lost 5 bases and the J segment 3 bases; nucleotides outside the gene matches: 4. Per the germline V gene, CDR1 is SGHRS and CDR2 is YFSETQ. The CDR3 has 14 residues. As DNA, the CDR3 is TGCGCCAGCAGTCAAGCGGGGGGAACAGATACGCAGTATTTT. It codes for CASSQAGGTDTQYF.

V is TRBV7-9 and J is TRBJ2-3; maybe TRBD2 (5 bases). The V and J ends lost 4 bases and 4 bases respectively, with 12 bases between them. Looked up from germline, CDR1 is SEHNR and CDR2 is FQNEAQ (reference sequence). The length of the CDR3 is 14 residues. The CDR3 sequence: CASSSPRGSDTQYF. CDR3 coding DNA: TGTGCCAGCAGCTCACCCCGGGGTTCAGATACGCAGTATTTT.

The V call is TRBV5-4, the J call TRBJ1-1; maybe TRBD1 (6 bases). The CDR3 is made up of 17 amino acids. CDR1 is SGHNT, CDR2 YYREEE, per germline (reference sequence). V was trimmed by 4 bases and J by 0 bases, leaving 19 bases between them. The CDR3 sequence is CASSPTAGAPMNTEAFF. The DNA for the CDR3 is TGTGCCAGCAGCCCGACGGCGGGGGCCCCCATGAACACTGAAGCTTTCTTT.

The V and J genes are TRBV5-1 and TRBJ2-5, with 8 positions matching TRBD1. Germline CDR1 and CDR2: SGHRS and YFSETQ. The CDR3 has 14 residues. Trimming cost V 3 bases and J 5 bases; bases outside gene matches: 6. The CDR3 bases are TGCGCCAGCAGCTCCCGGCAGGGGGCTGAGACCCAGTACTTC. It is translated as CASSSRQGAETQYF. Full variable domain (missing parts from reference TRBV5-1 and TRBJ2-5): KAGVTQTPRYLIKTRGQQVTLSCSPISGHRSVSWYQQTPGQGLQFLFEYFSETQRNKGNFPGRFSGRQFSNSRSEMNVSTLELGDSALYLCASSSRQGAETQYFGPGTRLLVL.

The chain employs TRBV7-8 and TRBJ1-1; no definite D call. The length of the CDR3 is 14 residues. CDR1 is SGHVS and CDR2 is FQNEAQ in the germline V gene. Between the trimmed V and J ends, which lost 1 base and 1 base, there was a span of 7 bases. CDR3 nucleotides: TGTGCCAGCAGCTTAGTGGCCGGGAACACTGAAGCTTTCTTT. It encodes CASSLVAGNTEAFF.

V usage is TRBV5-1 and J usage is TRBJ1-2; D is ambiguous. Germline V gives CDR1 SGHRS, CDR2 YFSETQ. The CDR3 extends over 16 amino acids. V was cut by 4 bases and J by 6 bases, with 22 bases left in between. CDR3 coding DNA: TGCGCCAGCAGCCCTTCCCCCGGGTTCCCGGGAGATGGCTACACCTTC. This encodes CASSPSPGFPGDGYTF.

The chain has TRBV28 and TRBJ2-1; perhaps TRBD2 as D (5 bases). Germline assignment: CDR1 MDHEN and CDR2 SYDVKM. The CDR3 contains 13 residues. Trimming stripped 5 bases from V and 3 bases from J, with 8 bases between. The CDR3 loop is CASSVTNYNEQFF. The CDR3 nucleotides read TGTGCCAGCAGTGTGACTAACTACAATGAGCAGTTCTTC.

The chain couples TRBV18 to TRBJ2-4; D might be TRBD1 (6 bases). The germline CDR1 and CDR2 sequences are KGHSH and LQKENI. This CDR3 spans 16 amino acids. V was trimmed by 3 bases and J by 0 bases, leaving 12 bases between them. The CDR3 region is CASSPYPDRAKNIQYF. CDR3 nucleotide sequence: TGTGCCAGCTCACCCTATCCGGACAGAGCCAAAAACATTCAGTACTTC.

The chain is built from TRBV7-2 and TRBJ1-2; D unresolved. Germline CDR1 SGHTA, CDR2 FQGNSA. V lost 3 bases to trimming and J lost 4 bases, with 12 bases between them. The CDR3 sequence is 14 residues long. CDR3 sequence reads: CASSLAFGPYGYTF. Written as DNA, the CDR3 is TGTGCCAGCAGCTTGGCTTTTGGGCCCTATGGCTACACCTTC.

CDR3 residues: CASSQGTGDRQPQHF. The CDR3 bases are TGTGCCAGCAGCCAAGGGACAGGGGATAGGCAGCCCCAGCATTTT. J is TRBJ1-5 and V is TRBV3-1 (or the pseudogene TRBV3-2); 9 nucleotides match TRBD1. Germline V gene sequence: CDR1 LGHDT, CDR2 YNNKEL (reference sequence). Losses at the gene ends were 1 base for V and 7 bases for J; bases not matched to a gene: 5. This CDR3 has 15 residues.

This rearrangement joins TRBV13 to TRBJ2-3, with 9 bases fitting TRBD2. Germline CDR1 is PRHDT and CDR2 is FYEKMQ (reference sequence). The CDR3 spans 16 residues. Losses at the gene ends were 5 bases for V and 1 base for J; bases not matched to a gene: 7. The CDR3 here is CASSPGVAGGTDTQYF. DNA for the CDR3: TGTGCCAGCAGCCCCGGGGTAGCGGGGGGCACAGATACGCAGTATTTT.